A selection of T cell receptor beta chains follows, all from one sample in a study of cytomegalovirus exposure and HLA in healthy donors. TCRdb's table, derived via immunoSEQ multiplex PCR, lists solely in-frame clones and lacks some. The table records some 210,000 clones, over 75% of them present only once. The specimen was PBMCs. Receptors originate from a woman younger than 35 in good health and CMV-seropositive. Each CDR3 is given with its conserved first and last residue. D genes are given only for firm matches. Clone size is stated in some rows and not others, as once, few, many or a class when expanded.

TRBJ1-2 NA TRBV27 few CASSSGGSGYTF TGTGCCAGCAGTTCGGGGGGTAGTGGCTACACCTTC
TRBJ1-2 TRBD1 TRBV28 NA CASSEQGNYGYTF TGTGCCAGCAGTGAACAGGGGAACTATGGCTACACCTTC
TRBJ2-1 TRBD2 TRBV28 NA CASSLWGGRALNEQFF TGTGCCAGCAGTTTATGGGGGGGGAGGGCCCTCAATGAGCAGTTCTTC
TRBJ2-3 NA TRBV5-1 NA CASRLTSFSRGTDTQYF TGCGCCAGCAGGCTAACTAGCTTTTCAAGGGGCACAGATACGCAGTATTTT
TRBJ1-5 NA TRBV15 few CATSRDPAGNQPQHF TGTGCCACCAGCAGAGACCCCGCGGGCAATCAGCCCCAGCATTTT
TRBJ1-1 NA TRBV5-1 NA CASRRGGGPDTEAFF TGCGCCAGCAGGAGGGGAGGGGGTCCGGACACTGAAGCTTTCTTT
TRBJ2-5 NA TRBV19 NA CASSILPGETQYF TGTGCCAGTAGTATTTTACCCGGGGAGACCCAGTACTTC
TRBJ2-7 NA TRBV9 NA CASSGGASGSYEQYF TGTGCCAGCAGCGGGGGGGCTAGCGGCTCCTACGAGCAGTACTTC
TRBJ2-7 TRBD2 TRBV5-1 NA CASSSGLAGYVDEQYF TGCGCCAGCAGCTCCGGACTAGCGGGCTACGTGGACGAGCAGTACTTC
TRBJ1-5 TRBD1 TRBV28 NA CASIPGQGIQPQHF TGTGCCAGCATTCCGGGACAGGGGATTCAGCCCCAGCATTTT
TRBJ2-3 NA TRBV19 NA CASSPRTASTDTQYF TGTGCCAGTAGTCCCAGGACAGCTAGCACAGATACGCAGTATTTT
TRBJ2-7 TRBD2 TRBV7-6 NA CASSLSRLAASYEQYF TGTGCCAGCAGCTTATCCCGACTAGCGGCCTCCTACGAGCAGTACTTC
TRBJ1-2 NA TRBV27 NA CASSLTWGEYGYTF TGTGCCAGCAGCCTCACGTGGGGGGAGTATGGCTACACCTTC
TRBJ1-5 NA TRBV18 NA CASSSGTANQPQHF TGTGCCAGCTCATCCGGGACTGCTAATCAGCCCCAGCATTTT
TRBJ2-7 TRBD1 TRBV27 NA CASSFQGQGSEQYF TGTGCCAGCAGTTTCCAGGGACAGGGGAGTGAGCAGTACTTC
TRBJ1-4 NA TRBV4-1 NA CASSQEDRTYEKLFF TGCGCCAGCAGCCAAGAAGATAGAACTTATGAAAAACTGTTTTTT
TRBJ2-7 TRBD1 TRBV27 NA CASSFAGGEQYF TGTGCCAGCAGTTTCGCAGGGGGCGAGCAGTACTTC
TRBJ2-7 TRBD2 TRBV18 NA CASSLREGDEQYF TGTGCCAGCTCACTGCGGGAGGGGGACGAGCAGTACTTC
TRBJ2-7 TRBD1 TRBV10-1 few CASSDPGQGDEQYF TGCGCCAGCAGTGACCCGGGACAGGGCGACGAGCAGTACTTC
TRBJ1-5 NA TRBV5-4 few CASSRPISGGNQPQHF TGTGCCAGCAGCCGACCAATATCAGGGGGCAATCAGCCCCAGCATTTT
TRBJ2-1 TRBD1 TRBV27 once CASSSGTGPYNEQFF TGTGCCAGCAGTTCTGGGACAGGCCCCTACAATGAGCAGTTCTTC
TRBJ2-2 NA TRBV6-6 once CASSYGDLIQGGELFF TGTGCCAGCAGTTACGGAGACCTGATCCAGGGCGGGGAGCTGTTTTTT
TRBJ1-4 NA TRBV7-8 NA CASSGIQGFSTEKLFF TGTGCCAGCAGCGGAATCCAGGGATTTTCCACTGAAAAACTGTTTTTT
TRBJ2-3 TRBD1 TRBV5-1 NA CASRDRGRADTQYF TGCGCCAGCAGGGACAGGGGACGGGCAGATACGCAGTATTTT
TRBJ2-7 NA TRBV5-1 NA CASSLVRYEQYF TGCGCCAGCAGCTTGGTCAGATACGAGCAGTACTTC
TRBJ2-3 NA TRBV7-2 once CASSFQSASTDTQYF TGTGCCAGCAGCTTCCAAAGCGCGAGCACAGATACGCAGTATTTT
TRBJ1-1 NA TRBV6-5 NA CASSPQGNTEAFF TGTGCCAGCAGTCCACAGGGGAACACTGAAGCTTTCTTT
TRBJ1-2 NA TRBV13 few CASTLRGDHLGYTF TGTGCCAGCACCCTAAGAGGAGACCATCTCGGCTACACCTTC
TRBJ2-7 NA TRBV5-1 NA CASSFMADSYEQYF TGCGCCAGCAGCTTTATGGCTGATTCCTACGAGCAGTACTTC
TRBJ2-7 TRBD1 TRBV28 NA CASTLTGEGDEQYF TGTGCCAGCACTTTGACAGGGGAAGGTGATGAGCAGTACTTC
TRBJ1-2 TRBD1 TRBV7-9 once CASSLLMTGGPQGYTF TGTGCCAGCAGCTTATTGATGACAGGGGGGCCTCAAGGCTACACCTTC
TRBJ2-7 TRBD2 TRBV25-1 NA CASSVLGRGHEQYF TGTGCCAGCAGCGTCCTGGGGAGGGGACACGAGCAGTACTTC
TRBJ2-1 NA TRBV19 NA CASSRDWGEQFF TGTGCCAGTAGCCGGGACTGGGGTGAGCAGTTCTTC
TRBJ2-1 TRBD2 TRBV5-1 NA CASNPLAGSNEQFF TGCGCCAGCAATCCACTAGCGGGATCGAATGAGCAGTTCTTC
TRBJ2-7 TRBD1 TRBV29-1 NA CSVESIRTGGLYEQYF TGCAGCGTTGAAAGCATCCGGACAGGGGGACTCTACGAGCAGTACTTC
TRBJ1-5 NA TRBV2 NA CASSVWDSGGDYSNQPQHF TGTGCCAGCAGTGTGTGGGACTCCGGAGGGGATTATAGCAATCAGCCCCAGCATTTT
TRBJ2-2 TRBD2 TRBV11-2 NA CASSFIAGGPHGELFF TGTGCCAGCAGCTTTATAGCGGGAGGGCCACACGGGGAGCTGTTTTTT
TRBJ2-2 TRBD2 TRBV28 NA CASTSLGTSDTGELFF TGTGCCAGCACCTCTTTAGGGACTAGCGACACCGGGGAGCTGTTTTTT
TRBJ1-5 NA TRBV7-8 NA CASIPGVGLSNQPQHF TGTGCCAGCATCCCGGGAGTGGGGTTAAGCAATCAGCCCCAGCATTTT
TRBJ2-2 TRBD2 TRBV5-4 NA CASSLTSGSSGTGELFF TGTGCCAGCTCCTTGACTAGCGGGAGTTCTGGCACCGGGGAGCTGTTTTTT
TRBJ1-5 NA TRBV6-1 NA CASSGQIYSNQPQHF TGTGCCAGCAGTGGACAGATCTATAGCAATCAGCCCCAGCATTTT
TRBJ1-1 TRBD1 TRBV19 NA CASRAGGHSEAFF TGTGCCAGTAGGGCAGGGGGGCATTCTGAAGCTTTCTTT
TRBJ2-4 TRBD1 TRBV28 NA CASRGTGGESRIETIQYF TGTGCCAGCAGGGGGACAGGGGGCGAATCCCGAATAGAAACCATTCAGTACTTC
TRBJ2-4 TRBD1 TRBV11-3 NA CASSLSLGQGGSDIQYF TGTGCCAGCAGCTTATCCCTCGGACAGGGGGGATCAGACATTCAGTACTTC
TRBJ1-1 TRBD1 TRBV28 once CASSLGYRGFNTEAFF TGTGCCAGCAGTTTAGGGTACAGGGGGTTTAACACTGAAGCTTTCTTT
TRBJ2-7 TRBD2 TRBV4-1 once CASSQGFGGGRNEQYF TGCGCCAGCAGCCAAGGTTTCGGGGGAGGGCGGAACGAGCAGTACTTC
TRBJ1-4 NA TRBV27 NA CASSPFGGANEKLFF TGTGCCAGCAGTCCATTCGGGGGGGCTAATGAAAAACTGTTTTTT
TRBJ1-2 NA TRBV7-2 NA CASSLDPRGAGVYGYTF TGTGCCAGCAGCTTAGATCCACGGGGGGCGGGGGTCTATGGCTACACCTTC
TRBJ1-1 NA TRBV5-5 NA CASSISTRVRNTEAFF TGTGCCAGCAGCATAAGCACCCGGGTACGAAACACTGAAGCTTTCTTT
TRBJ1-3 TRBD1 TRBV19 NA CASINRGLNTIYF TGTGCCAGCATTAACAGGGGGCTCAACACCATATATTTT
TRBJ2-7 NA TRBV2 NA CASSELRGYYEQYF TGTGCCAGCAGTGAATTGCGGGGCTACTACGAGCAGTACTTC
TRBJ2-7 TRBD1 TRBV5-1 NA CASRTFDRDSYEQYF TGCGCCAGCCGGACCTTTGACAGGGACTCCTACGAGCAGTACTTC